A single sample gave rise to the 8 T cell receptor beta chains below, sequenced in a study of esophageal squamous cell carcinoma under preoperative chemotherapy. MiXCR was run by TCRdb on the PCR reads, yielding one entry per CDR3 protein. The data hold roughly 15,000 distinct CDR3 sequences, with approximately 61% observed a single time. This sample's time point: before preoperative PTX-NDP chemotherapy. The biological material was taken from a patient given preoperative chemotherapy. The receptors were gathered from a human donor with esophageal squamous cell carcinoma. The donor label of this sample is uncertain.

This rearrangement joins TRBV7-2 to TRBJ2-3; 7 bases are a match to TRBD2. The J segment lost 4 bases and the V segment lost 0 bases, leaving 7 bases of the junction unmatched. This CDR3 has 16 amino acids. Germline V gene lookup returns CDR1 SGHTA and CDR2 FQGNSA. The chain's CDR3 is CASSLARGSGADTQYF. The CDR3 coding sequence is TGTGCCAGCAGCTTAGCTCGCGGGAGCGGAGCAGATACGCAGTATTTT. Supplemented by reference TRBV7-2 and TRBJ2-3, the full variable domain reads GAGVSQSPSNKVTEKGKDVELRCDPISGHTALYWYRQSLGQGLEFLIYFQGNSAPDKSGLPSDRFSAERTGGSVSTLTIQRTQQEDSAVYLCASSLARGSGADTQYFGPGTRLTVL.

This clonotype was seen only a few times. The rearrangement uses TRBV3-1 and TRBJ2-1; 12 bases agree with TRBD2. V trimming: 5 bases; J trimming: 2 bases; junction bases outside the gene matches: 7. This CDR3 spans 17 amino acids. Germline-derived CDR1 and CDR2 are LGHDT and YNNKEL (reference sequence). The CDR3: CASSAGLAGLPYNEQFF. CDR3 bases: TGTGCCAGCAGCGCCGGACTAGCGGGACTCCCCTACAATGAGCAGTTCTTC.

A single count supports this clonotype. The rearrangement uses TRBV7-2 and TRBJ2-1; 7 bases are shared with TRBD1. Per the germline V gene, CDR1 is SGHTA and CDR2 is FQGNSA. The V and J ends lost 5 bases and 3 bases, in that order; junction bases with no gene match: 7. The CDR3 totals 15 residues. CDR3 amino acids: CASSPRQGNYNEQFF. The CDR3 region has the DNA TGTGCCAGCAGCCCCCGACAGGGCAACTACAATGAGCAGTTCTTC.

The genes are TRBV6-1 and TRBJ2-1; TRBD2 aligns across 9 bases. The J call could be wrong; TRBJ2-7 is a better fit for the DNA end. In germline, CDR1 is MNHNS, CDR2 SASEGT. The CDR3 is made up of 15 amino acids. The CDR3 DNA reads TGTGCCAGCAGTGATGCGGCGGGAGGGCGGAATGAGCAGTACTTC. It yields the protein CASSDAAGGRNEQYF.

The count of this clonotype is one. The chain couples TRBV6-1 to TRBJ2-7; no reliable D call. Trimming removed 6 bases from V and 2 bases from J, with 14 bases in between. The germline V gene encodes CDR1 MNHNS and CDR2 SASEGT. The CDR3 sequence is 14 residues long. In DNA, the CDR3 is TGTGCCAGCAGCAAACCCGAAATTCCCTACGAGCAGTACTTC. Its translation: CASSKPEIPYEQYF.

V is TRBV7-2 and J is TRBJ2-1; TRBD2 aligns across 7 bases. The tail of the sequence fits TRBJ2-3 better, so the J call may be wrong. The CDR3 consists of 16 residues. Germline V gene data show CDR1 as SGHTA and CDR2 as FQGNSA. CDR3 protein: CASSAWGGGSKNTQYF. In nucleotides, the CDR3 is TGTGCCAGCAGCGCATGGGGGGGGGGAAGCAAAAACACTCAGTATTTT.

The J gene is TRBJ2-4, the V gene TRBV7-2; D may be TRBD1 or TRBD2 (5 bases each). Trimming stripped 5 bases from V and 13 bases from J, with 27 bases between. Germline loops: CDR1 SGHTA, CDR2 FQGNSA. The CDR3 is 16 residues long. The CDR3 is CASSATGLCGKNTQYF. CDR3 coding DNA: TGTGCCAGCAGCGCCACGGGGCTGTGTGGCAAAAATACGCAGTACTTC.

CDR3 protein: CASRGQGSYNEQFF. In nucleotides, the CDR3 is TGTGCCAGCAGGGGACAGGGGTCCTACAATGAGCAGTTCTTC. The chain links TRBV11-1 to TRBJ2-1, with 10 bases aligning to TRBD1. The V and J ends lost 6 bases and 1 base, in that order; junction bases with no gene match: 0. This CDR3 contains 14 residues. Germline V gene lookup returns CDR1 SGHAT and CDR2 FQDESV (reference sequence).